Described below is a single TCR beta chain sequence and its context. Its specificity is unknown. Germline lookup yields CDR1 SGHNT and CDR2 YYREEE (reference sequence). The junction had 5 bases not matched to a gene; V was cut back by 0 bases and J by 5 bases. CDR3 size: 16 residues. The entry originates in a study of blood T cells in healthy people across ages. The study's findings and limits: Any conclusive comparison of naive versus antigen-experienced cells was prevented by using unsorted PBMCs.

Sample-barcoded 5' priming and a J-beta primer mix drove a second PCR of about 7 to 12 cycles. Each cDNA molecule received a tag from a template-switch adaptor that had 12 random nucleotides. MiXCR, applied by TCRdb to the 5' RACE reads, yields one record per CDR3 protein. The table has 1 million or so distinct CDR3 sequences, under 55% seen once; the top ten hold approximately 19%. The sample comprised blood. J is TRBJ2-3 and V is TRBV5-4; 11 positions agree with TRBD2. This TCR was recovered from a woman in her sixties in good health. CDR3 amino acids: CASSLERLAGLDTQYF. The CDR3 DNA reads as TGTGCCAGCAGCTTGGAGAGACTAGCGGGACTAGATACGCAGTATTTT.